The entry below describes one T cell receptor (beta chain). This sample is drawn from a study of blood T cell repertoires in COVID-19. The overall study: The samples span acute and convalescent COVID-19 from the United States, Italy and Spain. T cells, B-cell-depleted T cells, or PBMCs provided the cDNA or gDNA that served as material.

The V and J ends lost 3 bases and 4 bases respectively, with 10 bases between them. CDR3 length: 14 amino acids. Germline V gene sequence: CDR1 SGHRS, CDR2 YFSETQ. As originally analysed: Using reference gene primer amplification, nucleated cell counts were estimated. Data came from immunoSEQ multiplex PCR; TCRdb stores just in-frame clones and leaves some out. V and J calls plus clone size are reproduced from that table; the DNA served to infer D and trimming. Of around 260,000 clones listed, about nine tenths were seen once; the top ten hold approximately 9.8%. V usage is TRBV5-1 and J usage is TRBJ2-2; D call uncertain. The specimen was peripheral blood. The sequence derives from a man aged 40-49 years who had recovered from COVID-19. The chain's CDR3 is CASSSNSGTGELFF. The CDR3 coding sequence is TGCGCCAGCAGCTCAAATTCGGGCACCGGGGAGCTGTTTTTT. Supplemented by reference TRBV5-1 and TRBJ2-2, the full variable domain reads KAGVTQTPRYLIKTRGQQVTLSCSPISGHRSVSWYQQTPGQGLQFLFEYFSETQRNKGNFPGRFSGRQFSNSRSEMNVSTLELGDSALYLCASSSNSGTGELFFGEGSRLTVL.